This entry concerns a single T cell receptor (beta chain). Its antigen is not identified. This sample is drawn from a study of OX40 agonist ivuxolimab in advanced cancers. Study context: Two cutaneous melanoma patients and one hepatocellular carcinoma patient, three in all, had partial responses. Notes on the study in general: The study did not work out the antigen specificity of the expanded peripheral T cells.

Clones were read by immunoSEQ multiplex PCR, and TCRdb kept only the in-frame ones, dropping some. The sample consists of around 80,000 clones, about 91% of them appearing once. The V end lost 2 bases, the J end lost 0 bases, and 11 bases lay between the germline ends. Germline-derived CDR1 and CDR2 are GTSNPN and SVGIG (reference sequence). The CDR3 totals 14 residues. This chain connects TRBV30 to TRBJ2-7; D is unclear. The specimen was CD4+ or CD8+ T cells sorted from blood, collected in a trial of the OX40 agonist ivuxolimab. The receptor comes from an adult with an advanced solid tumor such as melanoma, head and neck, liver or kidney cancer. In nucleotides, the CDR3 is TGTGCCTGGAGTCATCAGGAGAGCTCCTACGAGCAGTACTTC. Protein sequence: CAWSHQESSYEQYF. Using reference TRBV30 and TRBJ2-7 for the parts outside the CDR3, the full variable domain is SQTIHQWPATLVQPVGSPLSLECTVEGTSNPNLYWYRQAAGRGLQLLFYSVGIGQISSEVPQNLSASRPQDRQFILSSKKLLLSDSGFYLCAWSHQESSYEQYFGPGTRLTVT.